This T cell receptor beta chain was recorded in a study of T-cell reconstitution after alpha-beta-depleted transplantation in children (dated by TCRdb to about 2016). As for the study more broadly: Using TCR repertoire profiling, the study followed T-cell immune reconstitution in a quantitative way in children after TCRalphabeta/CD19-depleted allogeneic hematopoietic cell transplantation.

Preparation of the library involved PCR. Instrument used: Illumina HiSeq 2500. TCR libraries were prepared with molecular barcoding, using unique molecular identifiers to normalize TCRbeta repertoire quantification. Through fastp at Q25 and MiXCR, TCRdb rebuilt clones from the public reads, retaining in-frame beta chains. Here each entry gathers all rows of one CDR3 protein and keeps the most common genes and DNA. A total of about 360,000 distinct CDR3 sequences appear in this sample, roughly 14% of them only once. Approximately 4.3% of the sample belongs to the ten largest clones. This clonotype was counted many times. It has no known antigen specificity. Base qualities are missing; no much larger clone stands one base away. V drops 0 bases and J drops 0 bases, leaving 9 bases in between. The CDR3 measures 17 amino acids from cysteine to phenylalanine. The CDR3 DNA has 51 bases and is translated from base 1. As encoded in the germline V gene, CDR1 is LGHNA while CDR2 is YSLEER.

Sequenced material: PBMCs, taken from the stem cell graft. The chain is encoded by TRBV4-3 joined to TRBJ2-6; no confident D gene assignment can be made. The TCR originated in a human donor who donated a stem cell graft to a child with Fanconi anemia. The DNA is as follows: TGCGCCAGCAGCCAAGATTTGGGGAACTCTGGGGCCAACGTCCTGACTTTC. It is translated as CASSQDLGNSGANVLTF.